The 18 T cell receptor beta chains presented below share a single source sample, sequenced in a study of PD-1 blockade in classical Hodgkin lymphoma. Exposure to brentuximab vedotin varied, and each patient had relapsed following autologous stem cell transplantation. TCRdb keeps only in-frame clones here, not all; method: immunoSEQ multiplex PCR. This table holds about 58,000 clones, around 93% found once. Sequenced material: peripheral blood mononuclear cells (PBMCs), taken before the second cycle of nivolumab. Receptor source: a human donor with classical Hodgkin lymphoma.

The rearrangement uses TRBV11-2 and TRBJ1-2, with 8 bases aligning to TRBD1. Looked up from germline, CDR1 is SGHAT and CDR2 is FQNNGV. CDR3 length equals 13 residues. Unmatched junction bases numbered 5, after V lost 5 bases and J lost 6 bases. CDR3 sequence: CASSLGQGDGYTF. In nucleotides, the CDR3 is TGTGCCAGCAGCCTCGGACAGGGCGATGGCTACACCTTC.

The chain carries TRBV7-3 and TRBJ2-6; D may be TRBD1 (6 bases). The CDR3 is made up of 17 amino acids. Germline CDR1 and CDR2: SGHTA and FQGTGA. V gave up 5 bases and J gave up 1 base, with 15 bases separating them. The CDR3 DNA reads TGTGCCAGCAGCCCCAGGGGCCCCCCTTCTGGGGCCAACGTCCTGACTTTC. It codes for CASSPRGPPSGANVLTF.

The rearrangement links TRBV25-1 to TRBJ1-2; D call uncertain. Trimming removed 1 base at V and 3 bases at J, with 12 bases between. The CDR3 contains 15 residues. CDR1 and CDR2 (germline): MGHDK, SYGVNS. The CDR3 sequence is CASSESGRLDYGYTF. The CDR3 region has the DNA TGTGCCAGCAGTGAATCCGGCCGACTTGACTATGGCTACACCTTC.

Here the CDR3 reads CASSPNGALDSPLHF. CDR3 nucleotides: TGTGCCAGCTCACCAAATGGGGCTCTTGATTCACCCCTCCACTTT. The chain recombines TRBV18 with TRBJ1-6, with D possibly matching TRBD1 (5 bases). The CDR3 loop spans 15 amino acids. Germline loops: CDR1 KGHSH, CDR2 LQKENI. With 2 bases removed from V and 8 bases from J, the gap between germline ends came to 13 bases. The full variable domain, rest sourced from reference TRBV18 and TRBJ1-6, is NAGVMQNPRHLVRRRGQEARLRCSPMKGHSHVYWYRQLPEEGLKFMVYLQKENIIDESGMPKERFSAEFPKEGPSILRIQQVVRGDSAAYFCASSPNGALDSPLHFGNGTRLTVT.

For the CDR3, the DNA is TGCGCCAGCAGCTTCTGGGATCCAACCAACACTGAAGCTTTCTTT. Translated, it gives CASSFWDPTNTEAFF. V usage is TRBV5-1 and J usage is TRBJ1-1, with unresolved D. Trimming took off 2 bases at V and 2 bases at J, with 13 bases between the two ends. The CDR3 is 15 residues long. The germline V gene encodes CDR1 SGHRS and CDR2 YFSETQ.

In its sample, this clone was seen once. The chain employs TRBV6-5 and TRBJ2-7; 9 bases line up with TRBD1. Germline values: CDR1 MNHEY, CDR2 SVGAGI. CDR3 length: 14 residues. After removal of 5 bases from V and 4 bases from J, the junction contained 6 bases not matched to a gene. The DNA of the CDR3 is TGTGCCAGCAGTGATTGGACAGGGGAGTACGAGCAGTACTTC. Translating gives CASSDWTGEYEQYF.

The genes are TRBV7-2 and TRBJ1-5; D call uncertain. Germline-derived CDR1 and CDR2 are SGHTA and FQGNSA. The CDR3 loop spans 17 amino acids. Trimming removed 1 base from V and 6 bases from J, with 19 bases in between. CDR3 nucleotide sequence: TGTGCCAGCAGCTTAGTTTATCCCCCGGGCTTGTCTCAGCCCCAGCATTTT. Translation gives CASSLVYPPGLSQPQHF.

Here the CDR3 reads CASSRGIQGGGTEAFF. CDR3 nucleotide sequence: TGTGCCAGCAGCCGAGGGATTCAGGGCGGGGGCACTGAAGCTTTCTTT. The chain recombines TRBV16 with TRBJ1-1; D may be TRBD1 (5 bases). Germline V lookup: CDR1 KGHSY, CDR2 FQNENV. V was shortened by 4 bases and J by 4 bases, with 19 bases between the two germline ends. CDR3 length equals 16 residues.

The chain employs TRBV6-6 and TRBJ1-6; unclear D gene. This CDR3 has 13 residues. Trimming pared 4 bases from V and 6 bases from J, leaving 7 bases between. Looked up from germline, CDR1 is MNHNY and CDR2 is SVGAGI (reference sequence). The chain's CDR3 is CASSFYPNSPLHF. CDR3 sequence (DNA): TGTGCCAGCAGTTTCTACCCTAATTCACCCCTCCACTTT.

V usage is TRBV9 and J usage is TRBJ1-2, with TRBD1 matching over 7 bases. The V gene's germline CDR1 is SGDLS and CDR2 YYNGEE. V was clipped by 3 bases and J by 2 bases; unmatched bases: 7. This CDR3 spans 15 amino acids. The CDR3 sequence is CASSATGIGNYGYTF. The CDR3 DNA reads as TGTGCCAGCAGCGCGACAGGGATAGGGAACTATGGCTACACCTTC.

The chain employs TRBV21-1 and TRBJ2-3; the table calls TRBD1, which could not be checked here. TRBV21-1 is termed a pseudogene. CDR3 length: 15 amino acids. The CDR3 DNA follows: TGTGCCAGCCGATTGAGGGGGCCCCACCCAGATACGCAGTATTTT. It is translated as CASRLRGPHPDTQYF.

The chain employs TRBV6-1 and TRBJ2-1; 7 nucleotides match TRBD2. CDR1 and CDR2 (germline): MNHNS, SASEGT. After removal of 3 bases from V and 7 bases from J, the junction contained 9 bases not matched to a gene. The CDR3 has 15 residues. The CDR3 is CASSEGKRGGNEQFF. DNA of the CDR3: TGTGCCAGCAGTGAGGGGAAGCGGGGCGGGAATGAGCAGTTCTTC.

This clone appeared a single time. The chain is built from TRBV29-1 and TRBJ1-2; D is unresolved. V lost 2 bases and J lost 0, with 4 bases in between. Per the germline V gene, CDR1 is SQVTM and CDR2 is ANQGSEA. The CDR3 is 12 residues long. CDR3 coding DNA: TGCAGCGTTGAAACAACTAACTATGGCTACACCTTC. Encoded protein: CSVETTNYGYTF.

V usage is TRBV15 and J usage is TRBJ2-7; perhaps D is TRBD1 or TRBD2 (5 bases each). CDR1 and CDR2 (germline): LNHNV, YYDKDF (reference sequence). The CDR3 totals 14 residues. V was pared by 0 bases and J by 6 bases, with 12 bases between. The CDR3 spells CATSRDWGTGEQYF. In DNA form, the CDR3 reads TGTGCCACCAGCAGAGATTGGGGGACGGGCGAGCAGTACTTC.

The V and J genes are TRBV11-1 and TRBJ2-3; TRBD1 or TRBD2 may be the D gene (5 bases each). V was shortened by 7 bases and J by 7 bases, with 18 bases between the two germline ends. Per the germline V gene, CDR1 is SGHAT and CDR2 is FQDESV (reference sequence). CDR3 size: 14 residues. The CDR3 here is CASTRELGHYTQYF. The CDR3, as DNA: TGTGCCAGCACCAGGGAGTTAGGACACTATACGCAGTATTTT.

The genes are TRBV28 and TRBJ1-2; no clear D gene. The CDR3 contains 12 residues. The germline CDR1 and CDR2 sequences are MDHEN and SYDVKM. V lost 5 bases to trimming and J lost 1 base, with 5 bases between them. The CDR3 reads CASSPRNYGYTF. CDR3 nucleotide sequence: TGTGCCAGCAGTCCTCGTAACTATGGCTACACCTTC.

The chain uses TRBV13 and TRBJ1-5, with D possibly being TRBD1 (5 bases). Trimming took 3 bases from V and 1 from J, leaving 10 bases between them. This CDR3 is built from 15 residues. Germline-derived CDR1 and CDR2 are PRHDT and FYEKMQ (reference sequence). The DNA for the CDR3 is TGTGCCAGCAGCTTGGGGCCCGAAAGCAATCAGCCCCAGCATTTT. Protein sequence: CASSLGPESNQPQHF.

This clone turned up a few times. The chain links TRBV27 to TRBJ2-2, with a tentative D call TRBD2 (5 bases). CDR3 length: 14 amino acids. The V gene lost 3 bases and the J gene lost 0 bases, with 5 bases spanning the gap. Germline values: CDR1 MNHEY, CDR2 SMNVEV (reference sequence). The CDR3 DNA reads TGTGCCAGCAGTTTCGGGGCGAACACCGGGGAGCTGTTTTTT. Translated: CASSFGANTGELFF.